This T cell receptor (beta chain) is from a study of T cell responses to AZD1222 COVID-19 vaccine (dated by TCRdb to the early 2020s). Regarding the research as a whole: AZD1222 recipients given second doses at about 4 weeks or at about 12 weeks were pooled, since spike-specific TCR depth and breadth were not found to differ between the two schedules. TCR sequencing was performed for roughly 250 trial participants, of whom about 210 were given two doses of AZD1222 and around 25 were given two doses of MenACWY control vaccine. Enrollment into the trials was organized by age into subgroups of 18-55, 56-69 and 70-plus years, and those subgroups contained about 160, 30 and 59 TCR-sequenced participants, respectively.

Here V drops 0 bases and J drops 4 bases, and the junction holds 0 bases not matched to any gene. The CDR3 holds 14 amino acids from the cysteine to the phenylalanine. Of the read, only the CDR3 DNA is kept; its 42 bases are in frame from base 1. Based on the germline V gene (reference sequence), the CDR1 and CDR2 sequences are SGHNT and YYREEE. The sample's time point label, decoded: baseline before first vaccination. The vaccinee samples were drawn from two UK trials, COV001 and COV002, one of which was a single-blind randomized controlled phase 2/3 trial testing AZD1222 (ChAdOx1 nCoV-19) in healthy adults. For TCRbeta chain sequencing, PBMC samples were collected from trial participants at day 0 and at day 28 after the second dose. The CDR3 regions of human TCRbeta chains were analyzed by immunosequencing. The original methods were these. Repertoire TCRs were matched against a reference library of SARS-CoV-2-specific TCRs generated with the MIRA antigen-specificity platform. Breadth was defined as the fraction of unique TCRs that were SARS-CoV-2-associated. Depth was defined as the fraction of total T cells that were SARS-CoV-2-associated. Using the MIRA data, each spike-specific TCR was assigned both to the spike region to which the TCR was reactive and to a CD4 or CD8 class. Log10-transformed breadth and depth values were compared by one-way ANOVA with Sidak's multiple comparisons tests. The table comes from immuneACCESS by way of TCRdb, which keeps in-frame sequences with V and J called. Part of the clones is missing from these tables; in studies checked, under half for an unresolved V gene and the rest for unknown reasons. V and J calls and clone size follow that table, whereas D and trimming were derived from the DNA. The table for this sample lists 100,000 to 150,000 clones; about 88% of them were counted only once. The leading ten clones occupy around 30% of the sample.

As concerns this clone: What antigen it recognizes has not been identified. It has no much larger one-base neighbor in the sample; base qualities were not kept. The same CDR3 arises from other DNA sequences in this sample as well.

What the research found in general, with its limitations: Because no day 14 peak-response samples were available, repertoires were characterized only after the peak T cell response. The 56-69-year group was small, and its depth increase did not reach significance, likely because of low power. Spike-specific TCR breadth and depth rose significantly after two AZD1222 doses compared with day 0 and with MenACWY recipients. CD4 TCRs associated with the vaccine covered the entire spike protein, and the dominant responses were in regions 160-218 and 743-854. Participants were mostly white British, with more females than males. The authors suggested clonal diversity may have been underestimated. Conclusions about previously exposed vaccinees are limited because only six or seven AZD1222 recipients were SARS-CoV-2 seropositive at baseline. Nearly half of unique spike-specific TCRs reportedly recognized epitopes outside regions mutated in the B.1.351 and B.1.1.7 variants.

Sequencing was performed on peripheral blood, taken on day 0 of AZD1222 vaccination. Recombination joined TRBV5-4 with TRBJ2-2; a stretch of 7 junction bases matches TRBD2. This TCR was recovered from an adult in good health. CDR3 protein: CASSLAGGTGELFF. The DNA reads TGTGCCAGCAGCTTGGCGGGGGGCACCGGGGAGCTGTTTTTT. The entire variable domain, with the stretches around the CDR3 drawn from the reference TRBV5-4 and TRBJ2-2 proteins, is ETGVTQSPTHLIKTRGQQVTLRCSSQSGHNTVSWYQQALGQGPQFIFQYYREEENGRGNFPPRFSGLQFPNYSSELNVNALELDDSALYLCASSLAGGTGELFFGEGSRLTVL.